The rows below give T cell receptor beta chains drawn from one sample of a study of blood T cell repertoires in COVID-19. Generated by immunoSEQ multiplex PCR, the TCRdb table keeps only in-frame clones and is missing some. The data hold fewer than 85,000 clones, with around 74% observed a single time. The source material was peripheral blood. These receptors all come from a human donor with acute or convalescent COVID-19. The donor label of this sample is uncertain. Both conserved end residues are part of each CDR3. A D gene is named only where the DNA matches it firmly. The size entry is marked missing in some rows and otherwise reads once, few, many or a size class.

v_gene: TRBV5-1; j_gene: TRBJ1-4; d_gene: .; abundance: .; CDR3aa: CASSPRPGEKLFF; CDR3nt: TGCGCCAGCAGCCCCAGACCAGGCGAAAAACTGTTTTTT
v_gene: TRBV19; j_gene: TRBJ1-2; d_gene: .; abundance: .; CDR3aa: CASKVAGNYGYTF; CDR3nt: TGTGCCAGCAAAGTGGCGGGGAACTATGGCTACACCTTC
v_gene: TRBV27; j_gene: TRBJ1-6; d_gene: TRBD1; abundance: .; CDR3aa: CASGGGQTYNSPLHF; CDR3nt: TGTGCCAGCGGAGGGGGCCAAACCTATAATTCACCCCTCCACTTT
v_gene: TRBV12-3/TRBV12-4; j_gene: TRBJ1-1; d_gene: .; abundance: .; CDR3aa: CASSLPGTEAFF; CDR3nt: TGTGCCAGCAGTTTACCGGGGACTGAAGCTTTCTTT
v_gene: TRBV2; j_gene: TRBJ2-2; d_gene: .; abundance: .; CDR3aa: CASSDRPNTGELFF; CDR3nt: TGTGCCAGCAGTGACAGGCCGAACACCGGGGAGCTGTTTTTT
v_gene: TRBV10-3; j_gene: TRBJ2-7; d_gene: .; abundance: .; CDR3aa: CAISLTGLSSYEQYF; CDR3nt: TGTGCCATCAGCTTAACAGGGCTTTCCTCCTACGAGCAGTACTTC
v_gene: TRBV15; j_gene: TRBJ1-4; d_gene: TRBD1; abundance: .; CDR3aa: CATSRGDRGEGEKLFF; CDR3nt: TGTGCCACCAGCAGAGGGGACAGGGGAGAGGGTGAAAAACTGTTTTTT
v_gene: TRBV7-2; j_gene: TRBJ2-6; d_gene: .; abundance: .; CDR3aa: CASSFRGALRGANVLTF; CDR3nt: TGTGCCAGCAGTTTCAGGGGCGCCTTAAGGGGGGCCAACGTCCTGACTTTC
v_gene: TRBV5-1; j_gene: TRBJ2-3; d_gene: TRBD1; abundance: .; CDR3aa: CASSGQGADTQYF; CDR3nt: TGCGCCAGCAGCGGTCAGGGGGCAGATACGCAGTATTTT
v_gene: TRBV7-9; j_gene: TRBJ2-1; d_gene: .; abundance: once; CDR3aa: CASSLDYSWSSYNEQFF; CDR3nt: TGTGCCAGCAGCTTAGATTACTCCTGGAGCTCCTACAATGAGCAGTTCTTC
v_gene: TRBV7-2; j_gene: TRBJ2-3; d_gene: .; abundance: .; CDR3aa: CASSSLRDTQYF; CDR3nt: TGTGCCAGCAGCTCTCTGCGGGATACGCAGTATTTT
v_gene: TRBV19; j_gene: TRBJ2-5; d_gene: .; abundance: once; CDR3aa: CASSIVRQSETQYF; CDR3nt: TGTGCCAGTAGTATAGTTAGACAGTCGGAGACCCAGTACTTC
v_gene: TRBV28; j_gene: TRBJ1-6; d_gene: TRBD1; abundance: .; CDR3aa: CASSLGDRVNSPLHF; CDR3nt: TGTGCCAGCAGTTTGGGGGACAGGGTAAATTCACCCCTCCACTTT
v_gene: TRBV7-8; j_gene: TRBJ2-5; d_gene: TRBD2; abundance: .; CDR3aa: CASSYGLVGETQYF; CDR3nt: TGTGCCAGCAGCTATGGACTAGTGGGAGAGACCCAGTACTTC
v_gene: TRBV6-5; j_gene: TRBJ1-6; d_gene: .; abundance: .; CDR3aa: CASSLDGKGGNSPLHF; CDR3nt: TGTGCCAGCAGTTTGGACGGGAAAGGAGGGAATTCACCCCTCCACTTT
v_gene: TRBV7-2; j_gene: TRBJ2-1; d_gene: TRBD2; abundance: .; CDR3aa: CASSSTSGRYYNEQFF; CDR3nt: TGTGCCAGCAGCTCTACTAGCGGGAGGTATTACAATGAGCAGTTCTTC
v_gene: TRBV6-1; j_gene: TRBJ1-1; d_gene: .; abundance: .; CDR3aa: CASSDLQGVRGNTEAFF; CDR3nt: TGTGCCAGCAGTGACCTACAGGGAGTTCGGGGGAACACTGAAGCTTTCTTT
v_gene: TRBV14; j_gene: TRBJ2-5; d_gene: .; abundance: .; CDR3aa: CASRAGGETQYF; CDR3nt: TGTGCCAGCCGGGCAGGCGGGGAGACCCAGTACTTC
v_gene: TRBV5-6; j_gene: TRBJ2-2; d_gene: .; abundance: few; CDR3aa: CASSFSSGELFF; CDR3nt: TGTGCCAGCAGCTTTAGTTCCGGGGAGCTGTTTTTT
v_gene: TRBV10-2; j_gene: TRBJ2-3; d_gene: .; abundance: once; CDR3aa: CASREGAADTQYF; CDR3nt: TGCGCCAGCCGAGAAGGGGCGGCAGATACGCAGTATTTT
v_gene: TRBV18; j_gene: TRBJ2-3; d_gene: .; abundance: .; CDR3aa: CASSPEAGTDTQYF; CDR3nt: TGTGCCAGCTCACCGGAGGCGGGCACAGATACGCAGTATTTT
v_gene: TRBV12-3/TRBV12-4; j_gene: TRBJ2-1; d_gene: TRBD2; abundance: .; CDR3aa: CATHLADEQFF; CDR3nt: TGTGCCACACATCTAGCGGATGAGCAGTTCTTC
v_gene: TRBV6-5; j_gene: TRBJ1-5; d_gene: .; abundance: few; CDR3aa: CASAEGGNQPQHF; CDR3nt: TGTGCCAGCGCGGAGGGAGGCAATCAGCCCCAGCATTTT
v_gene: TRBV6-1; j_gene: TRBJ2-3; d_gene: TRBD2; abundance: .; CDR3aa: CASSVGTSGDTDTQYF; CDR3nt: TGTGCCAGCAGTGTCGGGACTAGCGGGGACACAGATACGCAGTATTTT
v_gene: TRBV27; j_gene: TRBJ1-2; d_gene: .; abundance: .; CDR3aa: CASSVSSTGIGFYGYTF; CDR3nt: TGTGCCAGCAGCGTCTCGTCCACCGGGATTGGATTCTATGGCTACACCTTC
v_gene: TRBV13; j_gene: TRBJ2-1; d_gene: .; abundance: few; CDR3aa: CASSTGAYNEQFF; CDR3nt: TGTGCCAGCAGCACGGGAGCTTACAATGAGCAGTTCTTC
v_gene: TRBV2; j_gene: TRBJ2-1; d_gene: .; abundance: .; CDR3aa: CASSGPAGNEQFF; CDR3nt: TGTGCCAGCAGTGGTCCTGCCGGCAATGAGCAGTTCTTC